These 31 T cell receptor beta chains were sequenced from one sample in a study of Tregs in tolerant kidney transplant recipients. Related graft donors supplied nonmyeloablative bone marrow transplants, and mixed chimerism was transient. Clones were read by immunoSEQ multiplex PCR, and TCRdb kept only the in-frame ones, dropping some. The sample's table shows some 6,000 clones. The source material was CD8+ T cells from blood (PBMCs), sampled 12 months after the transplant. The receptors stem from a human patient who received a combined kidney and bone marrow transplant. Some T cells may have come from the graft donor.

CDR3 loop: CASSLAQGGAHEQYF. The part of the CDR3 DNA that was read is TGCGCCAGCAGCTTGGCCCAGGGAGGGGCCCACGAG. The gene calls are TRBV5-1 and TRBJ2-7; 7 bases are shared with TRBD2. The read terminates 3 residues ahead of where the CDR3 ends, so the germline J gene completes it. The germline V gene encodes CDR1 SGHRS and CDR2 YFSETQ. The CDR3 runs 15 residues. V was pared by 0 bases and J by 5 bases, with 8 bases of the junction left unmatched.

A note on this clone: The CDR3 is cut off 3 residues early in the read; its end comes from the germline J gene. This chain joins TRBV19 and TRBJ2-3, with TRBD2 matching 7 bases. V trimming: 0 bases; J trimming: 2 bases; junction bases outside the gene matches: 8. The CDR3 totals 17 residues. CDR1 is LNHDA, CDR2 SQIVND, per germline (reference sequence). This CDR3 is CASSIDIGGWATDTQYF. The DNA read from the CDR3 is TGTGCCAGTAGTATAGATATCGGGGGGTGGGCCACAGATACG.

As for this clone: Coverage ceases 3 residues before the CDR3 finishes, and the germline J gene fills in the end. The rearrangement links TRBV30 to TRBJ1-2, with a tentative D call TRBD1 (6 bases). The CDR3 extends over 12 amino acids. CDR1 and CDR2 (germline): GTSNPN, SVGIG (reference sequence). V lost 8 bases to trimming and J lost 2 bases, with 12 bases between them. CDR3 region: CAATGWNYGYTF. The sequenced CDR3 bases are TGTGCCGCTACAGGGTGGAACTATGGC.

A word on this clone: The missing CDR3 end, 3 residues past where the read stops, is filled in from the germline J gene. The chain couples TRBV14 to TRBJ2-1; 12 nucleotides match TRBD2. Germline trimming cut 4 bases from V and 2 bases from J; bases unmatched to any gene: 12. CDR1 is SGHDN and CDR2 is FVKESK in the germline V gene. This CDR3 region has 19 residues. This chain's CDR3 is CASSPGGLAGNLAYNEQFF. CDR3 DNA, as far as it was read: TGTGCCAGCAGCCCAGGGGGACTAGCGGGCAACCTCGCCTACAATGAG.

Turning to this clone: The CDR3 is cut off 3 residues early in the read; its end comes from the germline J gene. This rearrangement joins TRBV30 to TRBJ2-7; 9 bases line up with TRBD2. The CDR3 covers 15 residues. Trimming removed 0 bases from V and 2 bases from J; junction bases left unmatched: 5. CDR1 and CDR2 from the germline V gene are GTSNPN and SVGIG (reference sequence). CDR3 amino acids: CAWSVGTSGPYEQYF. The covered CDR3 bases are TGTGCCTGGAGTGTAGGTACTAGCGGGCCCTACGAG.

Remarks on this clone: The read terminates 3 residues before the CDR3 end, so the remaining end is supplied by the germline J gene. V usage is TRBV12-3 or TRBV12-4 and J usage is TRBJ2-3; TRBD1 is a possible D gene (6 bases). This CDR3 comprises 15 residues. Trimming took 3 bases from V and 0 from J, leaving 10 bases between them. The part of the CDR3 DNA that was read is TGTGCCAGCAGTTTCGAGGACAGTAGCACAGATACG. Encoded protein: CASSFEDSSTDT. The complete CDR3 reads CASSFEDSSTDTQYF.

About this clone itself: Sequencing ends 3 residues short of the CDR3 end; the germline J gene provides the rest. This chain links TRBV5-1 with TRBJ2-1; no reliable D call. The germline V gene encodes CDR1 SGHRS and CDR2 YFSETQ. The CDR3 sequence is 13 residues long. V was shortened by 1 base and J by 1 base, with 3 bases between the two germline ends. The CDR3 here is CASSLRSYNEQFF. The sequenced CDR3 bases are TGCGCCAGCAGCTTGCGGTCCTACAATGAG. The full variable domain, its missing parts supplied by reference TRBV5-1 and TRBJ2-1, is KAGVTQTPRYLIKTRGQQVTLSCSPISGHRSVSWYQQTPGQGLQFLFEYFSETQRNKGNFPGRFSGRQFSNSRSEMNVSTLELGDSALYLCASSLRSYNEQFFGPGTRLTVL.

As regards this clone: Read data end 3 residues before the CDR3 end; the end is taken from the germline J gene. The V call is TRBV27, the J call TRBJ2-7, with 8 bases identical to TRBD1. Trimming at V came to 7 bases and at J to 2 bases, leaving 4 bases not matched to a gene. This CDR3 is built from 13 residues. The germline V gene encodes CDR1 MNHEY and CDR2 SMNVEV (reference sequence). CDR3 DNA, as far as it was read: TGTGCCAGCACCCGGACAGGGACCTACGAG. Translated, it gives CASTRTGTYE. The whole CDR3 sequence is CASTRTGTYEQYF.

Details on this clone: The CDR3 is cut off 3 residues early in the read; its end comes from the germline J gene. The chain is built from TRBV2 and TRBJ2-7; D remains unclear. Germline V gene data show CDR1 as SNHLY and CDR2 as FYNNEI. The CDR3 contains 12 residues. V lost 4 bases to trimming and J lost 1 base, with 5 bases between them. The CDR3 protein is CASSGQSYEQYF. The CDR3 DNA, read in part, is TGTGCCAGCAGTGGTCAGTCCTACGAG.

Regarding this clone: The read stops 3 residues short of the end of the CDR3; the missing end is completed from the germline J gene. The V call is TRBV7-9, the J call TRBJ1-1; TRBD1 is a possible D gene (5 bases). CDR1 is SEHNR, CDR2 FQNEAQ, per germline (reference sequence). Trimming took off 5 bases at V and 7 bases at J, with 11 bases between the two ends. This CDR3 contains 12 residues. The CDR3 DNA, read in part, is TGTGCCAGCAGCCGCCGGAGGGGTGAA. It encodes CASSRRRGE. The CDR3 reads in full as CASSRRRGEAFF.

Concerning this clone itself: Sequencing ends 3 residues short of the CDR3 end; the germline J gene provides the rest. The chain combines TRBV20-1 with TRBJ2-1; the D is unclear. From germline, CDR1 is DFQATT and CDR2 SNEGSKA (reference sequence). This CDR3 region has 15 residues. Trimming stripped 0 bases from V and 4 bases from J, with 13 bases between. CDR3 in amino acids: CSARDLTVEYNEQFF. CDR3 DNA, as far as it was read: TGCAGTGCTAGAGACCTAACGGTCGAATACAATGAG.

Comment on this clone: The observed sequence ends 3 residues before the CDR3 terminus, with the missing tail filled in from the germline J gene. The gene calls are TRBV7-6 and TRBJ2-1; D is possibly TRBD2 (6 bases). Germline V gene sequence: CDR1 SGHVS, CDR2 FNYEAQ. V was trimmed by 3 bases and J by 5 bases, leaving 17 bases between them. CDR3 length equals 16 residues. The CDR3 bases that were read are TGTGCCAGCAGCTTCTGGAGGAAAGGGGAGGACAATGAG. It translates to CASSFWRKGEDNE. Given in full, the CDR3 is CASSFWRKGEDNEQFF.

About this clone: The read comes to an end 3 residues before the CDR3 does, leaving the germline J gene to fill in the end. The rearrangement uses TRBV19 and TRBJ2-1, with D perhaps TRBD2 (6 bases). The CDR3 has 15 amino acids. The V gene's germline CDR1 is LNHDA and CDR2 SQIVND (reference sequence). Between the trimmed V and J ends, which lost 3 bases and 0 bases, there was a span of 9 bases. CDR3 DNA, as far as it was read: TGTGCCAGTAGTATGGGCGGGGCCTCCTACAATGAG. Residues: CASSMGGASYNE. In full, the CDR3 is CASSMGGASYNEQFF. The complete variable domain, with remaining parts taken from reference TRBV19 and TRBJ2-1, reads DGGITQSPKYLFRKEGQNVTLSCEQNLNHDAMYWYRQDPGQGLRLIYYSQIVNDFQKGDIAEGYSVSREKKESFPLTVTSAQKNPTAFYLCASSMGGASYNEQFFGPGTRLTVL.

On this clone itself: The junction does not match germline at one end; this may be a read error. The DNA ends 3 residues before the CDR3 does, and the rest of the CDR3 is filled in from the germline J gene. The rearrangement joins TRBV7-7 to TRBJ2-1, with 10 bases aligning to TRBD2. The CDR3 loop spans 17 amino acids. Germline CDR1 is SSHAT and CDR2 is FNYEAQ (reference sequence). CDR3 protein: CASSLVVGLAPYNEQFF. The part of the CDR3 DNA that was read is TGTGCTAGCAGCTTAGTAGTGGGACTAGCGCCCTACAATGAG.

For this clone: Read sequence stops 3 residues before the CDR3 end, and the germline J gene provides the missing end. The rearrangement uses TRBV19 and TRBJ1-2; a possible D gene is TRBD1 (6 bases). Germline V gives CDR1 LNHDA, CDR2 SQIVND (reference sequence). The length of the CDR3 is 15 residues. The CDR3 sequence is CASSIDPAGVDGYTF. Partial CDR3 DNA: TGTGCCAGTAGTATAGATCCGGCAGGGGTTGACGGC.

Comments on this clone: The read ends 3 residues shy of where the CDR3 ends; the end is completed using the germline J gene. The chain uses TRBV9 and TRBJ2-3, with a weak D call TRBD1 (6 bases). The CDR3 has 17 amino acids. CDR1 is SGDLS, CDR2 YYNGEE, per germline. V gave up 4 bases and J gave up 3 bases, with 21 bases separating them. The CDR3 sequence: CASSPRTAAPYTDTQYF. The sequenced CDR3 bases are TGTGCCAGCAGCCCGCGGACAGCTGCCCCTTATACAGATACG.

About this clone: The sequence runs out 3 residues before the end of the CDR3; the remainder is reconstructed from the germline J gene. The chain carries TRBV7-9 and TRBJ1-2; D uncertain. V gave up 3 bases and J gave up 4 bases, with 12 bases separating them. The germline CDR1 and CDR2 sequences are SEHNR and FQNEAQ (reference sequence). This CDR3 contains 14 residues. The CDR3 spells CASSFSLGSYGYTF. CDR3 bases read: TGTGCCAGCAGCTTTTCTTTGGGCAGCTATGGC.

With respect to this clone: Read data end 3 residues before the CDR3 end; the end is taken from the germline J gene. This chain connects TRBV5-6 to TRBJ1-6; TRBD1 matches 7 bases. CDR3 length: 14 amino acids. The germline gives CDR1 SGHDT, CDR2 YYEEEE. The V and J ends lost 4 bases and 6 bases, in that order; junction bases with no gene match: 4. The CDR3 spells CASSTGTANSPLHF. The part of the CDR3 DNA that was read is TGTGCCAGCAGCACAGGGACAGCTAATTCACCC.

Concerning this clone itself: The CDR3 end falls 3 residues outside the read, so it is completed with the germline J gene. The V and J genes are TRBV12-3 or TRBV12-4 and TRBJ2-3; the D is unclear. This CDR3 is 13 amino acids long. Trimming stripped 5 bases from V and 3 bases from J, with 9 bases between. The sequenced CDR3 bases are TGTGCCAGCAGTCACGGCGGAACAGATACG. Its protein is CASSHGGTDT. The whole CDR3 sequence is CASSHGGTDTQYF.

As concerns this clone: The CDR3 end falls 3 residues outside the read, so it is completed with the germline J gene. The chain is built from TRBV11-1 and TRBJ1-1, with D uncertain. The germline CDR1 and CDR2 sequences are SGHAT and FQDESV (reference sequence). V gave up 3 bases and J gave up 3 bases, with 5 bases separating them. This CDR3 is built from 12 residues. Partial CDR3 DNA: TGTGCCAGCAGCTTGGGCGACACTGAA. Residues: CASSLGDTE. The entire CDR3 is CASSLGDTEAFF.

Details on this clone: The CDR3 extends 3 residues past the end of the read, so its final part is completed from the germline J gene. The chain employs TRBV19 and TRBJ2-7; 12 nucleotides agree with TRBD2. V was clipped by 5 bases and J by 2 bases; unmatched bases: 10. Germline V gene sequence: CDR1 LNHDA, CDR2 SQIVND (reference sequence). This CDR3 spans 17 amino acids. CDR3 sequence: CASSYGLAGTYTYEQYF. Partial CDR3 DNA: TGTGCCAGTAGTTACGGACTAGCGGGAACCTATACCTACGAG. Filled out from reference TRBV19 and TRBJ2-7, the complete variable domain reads DGGITQSPKYLFRKEGQNVTLSCEQNLNHDAMYWYRQDPGQGLRLIYYSQIVNDFQKGDIAEGYSVSREKKESFPLTVTSAQKNPTAFYLCASSYGLAGTYTYEQYFGPGTRLTVT.

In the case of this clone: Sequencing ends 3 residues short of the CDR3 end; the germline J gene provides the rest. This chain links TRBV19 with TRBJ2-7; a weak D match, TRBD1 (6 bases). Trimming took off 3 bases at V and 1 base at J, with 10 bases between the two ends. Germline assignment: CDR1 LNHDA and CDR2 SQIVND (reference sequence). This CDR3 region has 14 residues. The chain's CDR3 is CASSISQGSYEQYF. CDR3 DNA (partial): TGTGCCAGTAGTATTTCACAGGGTTCCTACGAG.

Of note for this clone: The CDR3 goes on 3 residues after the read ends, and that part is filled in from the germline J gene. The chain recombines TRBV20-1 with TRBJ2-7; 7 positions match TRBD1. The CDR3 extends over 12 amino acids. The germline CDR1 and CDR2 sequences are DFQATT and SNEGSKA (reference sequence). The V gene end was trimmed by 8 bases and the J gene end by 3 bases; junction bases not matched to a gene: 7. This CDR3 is CSTGAMHYEQYF. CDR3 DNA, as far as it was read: TGCAGTACAGGGGCTATGCACTACGAG.

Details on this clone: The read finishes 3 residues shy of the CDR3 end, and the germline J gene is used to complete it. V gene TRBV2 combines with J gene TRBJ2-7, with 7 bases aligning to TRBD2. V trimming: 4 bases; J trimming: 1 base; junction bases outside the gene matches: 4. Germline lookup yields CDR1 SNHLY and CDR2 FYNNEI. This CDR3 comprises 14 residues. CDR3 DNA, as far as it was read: TGTGCCAGCAGTGGGGGGGGAGGTTCCTACGAG. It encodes CASSGGGGSYE. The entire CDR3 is CASSGGGGSYEQYF.

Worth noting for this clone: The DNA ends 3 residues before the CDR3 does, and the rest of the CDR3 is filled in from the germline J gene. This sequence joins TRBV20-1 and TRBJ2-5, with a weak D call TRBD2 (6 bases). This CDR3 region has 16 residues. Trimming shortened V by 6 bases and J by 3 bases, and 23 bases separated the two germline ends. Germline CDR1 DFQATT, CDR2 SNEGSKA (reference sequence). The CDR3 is CSAARPLSGRKETQYF. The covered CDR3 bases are TGCAGTGCGGCCCGACCCTTGTCAGGGAGGAAAGAGACC.

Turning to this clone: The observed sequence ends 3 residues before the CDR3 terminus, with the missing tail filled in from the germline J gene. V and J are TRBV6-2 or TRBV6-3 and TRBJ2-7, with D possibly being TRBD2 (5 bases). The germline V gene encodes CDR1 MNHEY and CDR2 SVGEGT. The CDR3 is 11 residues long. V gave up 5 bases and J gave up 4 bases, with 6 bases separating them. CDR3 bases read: TGTGCCAGCAGTACTAGTTACGAG. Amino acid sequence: CASSTSYE. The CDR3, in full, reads CASSTSYEQYF.

The sequenced part of the CDR3 DNA is TGTGCCAGTAGCCTAACCCCATATAGCAATCAGCCC. Amino acid sequence: CASSLTPYSNQP. The CDR3 as a whole reads CASSLTPYSNQPQHF. The rearrangement uses TRBV19 and TRBJ1-5, with D hard to call. The read terminates 3 residues ahead of where the CDR3 ends, so the germline J gene completes it. V lost 6 bases and J lost 0, with 12 bases in between. The CDR3 covers 15 residues. Germline-derived CDR1 and CDR2 are LNHDA and SQIVND (reference sequence).

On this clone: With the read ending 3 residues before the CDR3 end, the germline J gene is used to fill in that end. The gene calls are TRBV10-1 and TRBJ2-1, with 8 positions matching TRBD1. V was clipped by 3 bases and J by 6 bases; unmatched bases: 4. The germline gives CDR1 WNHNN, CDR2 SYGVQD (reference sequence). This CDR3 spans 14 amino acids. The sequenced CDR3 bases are TGCGCCAGCAGTGAAAGGACAGGGTTCAATGAG. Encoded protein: CASSERTGFNE. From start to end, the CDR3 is CASSERTGFNEQFF.

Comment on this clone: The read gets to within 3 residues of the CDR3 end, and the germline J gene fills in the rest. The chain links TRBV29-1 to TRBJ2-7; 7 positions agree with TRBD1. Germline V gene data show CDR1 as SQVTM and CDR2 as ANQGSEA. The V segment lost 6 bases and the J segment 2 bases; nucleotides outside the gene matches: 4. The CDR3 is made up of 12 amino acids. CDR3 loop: CSVRDSTYEQYF. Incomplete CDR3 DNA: TGCAGCGTCCGGGACAGTACCTACGAG.

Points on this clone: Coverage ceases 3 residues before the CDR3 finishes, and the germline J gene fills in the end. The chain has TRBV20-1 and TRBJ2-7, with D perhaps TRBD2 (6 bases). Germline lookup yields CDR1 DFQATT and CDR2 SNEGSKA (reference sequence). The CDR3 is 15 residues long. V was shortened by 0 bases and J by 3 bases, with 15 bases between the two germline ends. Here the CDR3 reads CSARDMSYGGYEQYF. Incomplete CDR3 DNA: TGCAGTGCTAGAGATATGTCTTACGGGGGCTACGAG.

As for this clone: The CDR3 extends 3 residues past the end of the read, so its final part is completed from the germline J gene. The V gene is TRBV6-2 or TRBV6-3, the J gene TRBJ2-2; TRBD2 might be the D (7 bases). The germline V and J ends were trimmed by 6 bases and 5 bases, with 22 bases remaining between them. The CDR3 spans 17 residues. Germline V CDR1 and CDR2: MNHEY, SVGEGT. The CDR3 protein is CASRESGGLDVTGELFF. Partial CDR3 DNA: TGTGCCAGCAGAGAGTCGGGGGGCCTTGATGTAACCGGGGAG.